The table lists the clone carrying this T cell receptor (beta chain) with a few counts. Antigen specificity is unknown. The data are from a study of response to subunit inactivated influenza vaccine. One entry per CDR3 protein, called by TCRdb with MiXCR from the RT-PCR reads. The sample carries 500,000 to 650,000 distinct CDR3 sequences, about 7.6% recorded once. Study conclusions and caveats: It was the authors' suggestion that each seasonal influenza vaccination recruits few new T cells.

The receptor's source is a man aged 50-75 years who received an inactivated influenza vaccine. The material sequenced was PBMCs from blood, taken less than 25 months after vaccination.

CDR3 nucleotides: TGCAGCGTTGAGGAAACGGACTATGGCTACACCTTC. Translated, it gives CSVEETDYGYTF. The chain joins TRBV29-1 to TRBJ1-2; no clear D gene. Trimming removed 3 bases from V and 3 bases from J, with 8 bases in between. Per the germline V gene, CDR1 is SQVTM and CDR2 is ANQGSEA. The CDR3 totals 12 residues.